This TCR beta chain was recorded in a study of T cells in Graves' hyperthyroidism and ophthalmopathy. The study's findings and limits: Model output signaled ophthalmopathy a median approximately six months ahead of onset.

The ends were cut back, 0 bases at V and 4 bases at J, with 10 bases in the middle. CDR3 length equals 14 residues. Germline assignment: CDR1 SGHTS and CDR2 YDEGEE. A patient was excluded if there was uncontrolled infection, other autoimmune disease, pregnancy or lactation. Clinical symptoms, serum thyroxine and TRAb, thyroid ultrasound and orbital computed tomography together formed the diagnostic basis. Isolation of PBMCs was performed on about 10 ml fresh peripheral blood. On this clonotype itself: Its antigen is not known.

Amplification yielded TCR beta CDR3 regions, with RNA transcripts as the source. The HTBI primer set was used in a first-round RT-PCR of the TCR CDR3. In TCRdb, the multiplex PCR reads were re-called with MiXCR into one record per CDR3 protein. The profile covers roughly 660,000 distinct CDR3 sequences, with approximately 15% appearing a single time and around 16% taken by the ten largest. This clonotype was obtained from a man aged 45-60 years with Graves' hyperthyroidism. This rearrangement joins TRBV5-8 to TRBJ2-5; unclear D gene. Material: blood. CDR3 sequence: CASSLEAGVETQYF. Written as DNA, the CDR3 is TGTGCCAGCAGCTTGGAGGCAGGCGTAGAGACCCAGTACTTC.